These 5 T cell receptor beta chains were sequenced from one sample in a study of T cell responses to AZD1222 COVID-19 vaccine. This table comes from immunoSEQ multiplex PCR, and its TCRdb copy is limited to in-frame clones, with some not included. This table holds about 76,000 clones, around 87% found once. Sequencing used peripheral blood, obtained on day 0 of MenACWY control vaccination. These receptors were taken from an adult in good health.

Points on this clone: One end of the junction fails to match germline, which may point to a read error. The V call is TRBV2, the J call TRBJ2-7, with D unresolved. This CDR3 region has 13 residues. The V gene's germline CDR1 is SNHLY and CDR2 FYNNEI. The CDR3 is CASSEEAAYEQYF. CDR3 DNA: TGTGCCAGCAGCGAAGAGGCTGCCTACGAGCAGTACTTC.

The chain carries TRBV7-2 and TRBJ2-3; D is unclear. Germline CDR1 SGHTA, CDR2 FQGNSA. V lost 2 bases, J lost 1 base, and 16 bases lay in between. The CDR3 covers 17 residues. For the CDR3, the DNA is TGTGCCAGCAGCTTAACGAGGCGTCTCTTCGGCACAGATACGCAGTATTTT. Translated: CASSLTRRLFGTDTQYF. Full variable domain (outside the CDR3, taken from reference TRBV7-2 and TRBJ2-3): GAGVSQSPSNKVTEKGKDVELRCDPISGHTALYWYRQSLGQGLEFLIYFQGNSAPDKSGLPSDRFSAERTGGSVSTLTIQRTQQEDSAVYLCASSLTRRLFGTDTQYFGPGTRLTVL.

This clone was recorded only once. The chain uses TRBV9 and TRBJ2-1; 10 bases fit TRBD2. CDR1 and CDR2 from the germline V gene are SGDLS and YYNGEE. V lost 0 bases, J lost 9 bases, and 6 bases stayed unmatched. The CDR3 is 15 residues long. CDR3 nucleotide sequence: TGTGCCAGCAGCGTAGAGCTAGCGGGAGTCACTGAGCAGTTCTTC. Its protein product is CASSVELAGVTEQFF.

This chain connects TRBV28 to TRBJ2-2, with TRBD2 matching 10 bases. This CDR3 spans 17 amino acids. Germline V gene data show CDR1 as MDHEN and CDR2 as SYDVKM. J was trimmed by 5 bases and V by 8 bases; bases with no gene match: 14. The CDR3 region is CASAPPGLAGVTGELFF. CDR3 nucleotide sequence: TGTGCCAGCGCCCCACCTGGGCTAGCGGGAGTTACCGGGGAGCTGTTTTTT.

The rearrangement uses TRBV18 and TRBJ2-6; D ambiguous. Germline values: CDR1 KGHSH, CDR2 LQKENI. Trimming took off 6 bases at V and 3 bases at J, with 12 bases between the two ends. The CDR3 contains 15 residues. CDR3 DNA sequence: TGTGCCAGCTCCCTCGGACGTGGTGGGGCCAACGTCCTGACTTTC. It is translated as CASSLGRGGANVLTF.